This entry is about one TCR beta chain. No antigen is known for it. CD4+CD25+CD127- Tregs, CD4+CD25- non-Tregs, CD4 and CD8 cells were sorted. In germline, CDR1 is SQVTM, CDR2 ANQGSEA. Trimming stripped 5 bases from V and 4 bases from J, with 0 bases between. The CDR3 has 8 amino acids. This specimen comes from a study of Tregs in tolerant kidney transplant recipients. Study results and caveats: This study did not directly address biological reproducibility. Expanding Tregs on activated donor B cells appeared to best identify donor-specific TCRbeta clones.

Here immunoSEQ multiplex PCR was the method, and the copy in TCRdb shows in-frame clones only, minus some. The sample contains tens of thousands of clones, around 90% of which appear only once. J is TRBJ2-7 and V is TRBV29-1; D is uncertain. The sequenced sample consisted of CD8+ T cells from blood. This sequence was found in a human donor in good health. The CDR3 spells CSVYEQYF. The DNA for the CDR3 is TGCAGCGTTTACGAGCAGTACTTC.